These 26 T cell receptor beta chains were all obtained from the same sample, sequenced in a study of blood T cell repertoires in COVID-19. Assay used: immunoSEQ multiplex PCR; TCRdb lists only in-frame clones, some missing. The table shows some 360,000 clones, with approximately 89% occurring only once. Source material: peripheral blood. Receptors originate from a woman aged 60-75 years with COVID-19, enrolled during active disease.

This clone was recorded once. The chain carries TRBV27 and TRBJ2-1, with D unclear. The CDR3 sequence is 12 residues long. V was pared by 6 bases and J by 9 bases, with 12 bases between. Germline V gene lookup returns CDR1 MNHEY and CDR2 SMNVEV (reference sequence). For the CDR3, the DNA is TGTGCCAGCAGAAACAGTGTGGGTGAGCAGTTCTTC. It translates to CASRNSVGEQFF.

The V and J genes are TRBV6-6 and TRBJ1-3, with D perhaps TRBD1 (5 bases). This CDR3 comprises 15 residues. From germline, CDR1 is MNHNY and CDR2 SVGAGI (reference sequence). V was trimmed by 4 bases and J by 0 bases, leaving 10 bases between them. This CDR3 is CASSFTGSSGNTIYF. In nucleotides, the CDR3 is TGTGCCAGCAGTTTCACAGGCTCCTCTGGAAACACCATATATTTT.

The chain uses TRBV4-1 and TRBJ2-1; weak D call: TRBD2 (7 bases). From germline, CDR1 is MGHRA and CDR2 YSYEKL. V was clipped by 2 bases and J by 4 bases, with 15 bases between them. The CDR3 has 16 residues. The CDR3 DNA is TGCGCCAGCAGCCAATCCGCGGGGGCCGATTACAATGAGCAGTTCTTC. Protein sequence: CASSQSAGADYNEQFF.

This clone was counted once. J is TRBJ1-1 and V is TRBV6-1, with TRBD1 matching over 8 bases. Germline V CDR1 and CDR2: MNHNS, SASEGT. The CDR3 covers 16 residues. V shed 2 bases and J 1 base; nucleotides not matched to a gene: 6. The chain's CDR3 is CASSEPGGLGNTEAFF. The CDR3 nucleotides read TGTGCCAGCAGTGAACCAGGGGGCCTTGGGAACACTGAAGCTTTCTTT.

This chain uses TRBV5-5 with TRBJ1-2; 7 bases are a match to TRBD1. Germline V gene data show CDR1 as SGHKS and CDR2 as YYEKEE (reference sequence). This CDR3 has 14 residues. V shed 0 bases and J 3 bases; nucleotides not matched to a gene: 2. The CDR3 is CASSLGQGDYGYTF. In DNA, the CDR3 is TGTGCCAGCAGCTTGGGGCAGGGGGACTATGGCTACACCTTC.

The chain couples TRBV19 to TRBJ1-2; no clear D. Germline CDR1 is LNHDA and CDR2 is SQIVND (reference sequence). The V and J ends lost 4 bases and 8 bases respectively, with 11 bases between them. The length of the CDR3 is 12 residues. The CDR3 protein is CASSKSGFGYTF. CDR3 DNA: TGTGCCAGTAGTAAATCGGGATTCGGCTACACCTTC.

V usage is TRBV2 and J usage is TRBJ1-4; TRBD1 aligns across 8 bases. The CDR3 extends over 14 amino acids. The V segment lost 4 bases and the J segment 8 bases; nucleotides outside the gene matches: 6. The V gene's germline CDR1 is SNHLY and CDR2 FYNNEI. DNA of the CDR3: TGTGCCAGCAGTGCGACAGGGGCGTCGGAAAAACTGTTTTTT. Protein sequence: CASSATGASEKLFF.

This chain links TRBV6-1 with TRBJ1-2, with D maybe TRBD1 (5 bases). CDR1 and CDR2 (germline): MNHNS, SASEGT. V was trimmed by 0 bases and J by 5 bases, leaving 10 bases between them. The CDR3 totals 14 residues. CDR3 sequence reads: CASSEAPGPYGYTF. DNA for the CDR3: TGTGCCAGCAGTGAAGCCCCAGGGCCTTATGGCTACACCTTC.

This chain joins TRBV5-1 and TRBJ1-2; D call uncertain. The V and J ends lost 0 bases and 3 bases respectively, with 6 bases between them. Germline V lookup: CDR1 SGHRS, CDR2 YFSETQ. This CDR3 spans 13 amino acids. CDR3 protein: CASSLAGDYGYTF. Written as DNA, the CDR3 is TGCGCCAGCAGCTTGGCCGGAGACTATGGCTACACCTTC.

CDR3 coding DNA: TGTGCCGCTACGGGGGTCAGGGTCGGGGAGAATGAAAAACTGTTTTTT. This translates into CAATGVRVGENEKLFF. The V and J genes are TRBV28 and TRBJ1-4; weak D call: TRBD1 (5 bases). Trimming removed 11 bases from V and 5 bases from J, with 24 bases in between. The germline gives CDR1 MDHEN, CDR2 SYDVKM. This CDR3 is 16 amino acids long.

In its sample, this clone was seen a few times. The V gene is TRBV19, the J gene TRBJ1-1; 8 bases fit TRBD1. Germline V lookup: CDR1 LNHDA, CDR2 SQIVND (reference sequence). The CDR3 is made up of 15 amino acids. J was trimmed by 0 bases and V by 4 bases; bases with no gene match: 4. CDR3 nucleotides: TGTGCCAGTAGTAAGGGACAGGTATTGAACACTGAAGCTTTCTTT. It translates to CASSKGQVLNTEAFF.

This chain connects TRBV27 to TRBJ2-3; D gene unclear. Germline values: CDR1 MNHEY, CDR2 SMNVEV (reference sequence). V gave up 8 bases and J gave up 11 bases, with 17 bases separating them. The length of the CDR3 is 12 residues. The CDR3 protein is CASRLSNTVQYF. CDR3 sequence (DNA): TGTGCCAGCCGCTTGAGTAATACAGTGCAGTATTTT.

The chain links TRBV27 to TRBJ1-2, with 7 bases that match TRBD1. Germline CDR1 and CDR2: MNHEY and SMNVEV (reference sequence). J lost 5 bases, V lost 10 bases, and 10 bases had no gene match. The CDR3 runs to 13 residues. The CDR3 loop reads CATKQGSPYGYTF. The DNA for the CDR3 is TGTGCCACTAAACAGGGGTCACCGTATGGCTACACCTTC.

The chain recombines TRBV28 with TRBJ1-5; a weak D match, TRBD1 (6 bases). The ends were cut back, 8 bases at V and 0 bases at J, with 14 bases in the middle. The CDR3 runs to 15 residues. The V gene's germline CDR1 is MDHEN and CDR2 SYDVKM. The CDR3 region is CASGREGGSNQPQHF. The CDR3 nucleotides are TGTGCCAGCGGACGGGAGGGGGGTAGCAATCAGCCCCAGCATTTT.

This rearrangement joins TRBV7-2 to TRBJ1-2; 7 nucleotides match TRBD1. CDR3 length: 14 amino acids. V trimming: 4 bases; J trimming: 8 bases; junction bases outside the gene matches: 10. The V gene's germline CDR1 is SGHTA and CDR2 FQGNSA. The CDR3 coding sequence is TGTGCCAGCAGCTCAGGACAGGCAGAGGGAGGCTACACCTTC. Residues: CASSSGQAEGGYTF.

V is TRBV18 and J is TRBJ2-1, with a possible D match to TRBD1 (5 bases). The CDR3 is made up of 13 amino acids. The germline V gene encodes CDR1 KGHSH and CDR2 LQKENI. The V end was cut by 3 bases, the J end by 8 bases, with 11 bases between. CDR3 sequence (DNA): TGTGCCAGCTCACCCCCCAGGGTCTATGAGCAGTTCTTC. This translates into CASSPPRVYEQFF.

The rearrangement joins TRBV12-3 or TRBV12-4 to TRBJ2-1; the match to TRBD2 covers 9 bases. Trimming took 5 bases from V and 9 from J; bases not matched to a gene: 2. This CDR3 comprises 12 residues. This CDR3 is CASSPSGVEQFF. In DNA, the CDR3 is TGTGCCAGCAGTCCTAGCGGGGTTGAGCAGTTCTTC.

On this clone: Other DNA sequences in this sample translate to the same CDR3. J is TRBJ1-2 and V is TRBV5-1, with 7 bases fitting TRBD1. This CDR3 has 13 amino acids. V dropped 3 bases and J dropped 4; count of bases not matched to a gene: 3. CDR1 and CDR2 from the germline V gene are SGHRS and YFSETQ. The CDR3 sequence is CASSSEGAYGYTF. Here the CDR3 DNA reads TGCGCCAGCAGCTCGGAGGGGGCCTATGGCTACACCTTC.

The rearrangement joins TRBV19 to TRBJ1-6, with TRBD1 matching over 10 bases. The CDR3 spans 15 residues. Germline V gene lookup returns CDR1 LNHDA and CDR2 SQIVND (reference sequence). V dropped 4 bases and J dropped 5; count of bases not matched to a gene: 2. The CDR3 sequence: CASSTGQGDNSPLHF. Written as DNA, the CDR3 is TGTGCCAGTAGTACAGGACAGGGGGATAATTCACCCCTCCACTTT. The variable domain in full, with the rest retrieved from reference TRBV19 and TRBJ1-6, is DGGITQSPKYLFRKEGQNVTLSCEQNLNHDAMYWYRQDPGQGLRLIYYSQIVNDFQKGDIAEGYSVSREKKESFPLTVTSAQKNPTAFYLCASSTGQGDNSPLHFGNGTRLTVT.

The chain uses TRBV2 and TRBJ1-3, with D perhaps TRBD1 (5 bases). CDR1 is SNHLY and CDR2 is FYNNEI in the germline V gene. Trimming removed 3 bases from V and 7 bases from J, with 7 bases in between. The CDR3 contains 12 residues. The CDR3 region has the DNA TGTGCCAGCAGTGACCAGGGTAACACCATATATTTT. Its protein is CASSDQGNTIYF.

The V call is TRBV19, the J call TRBJ2-7; 9 nucleotides match TRBD1. In germline, CDR1 is LNHDA, CDR2 SQIVND (reference sequence). The CDR3 extends over 15 amino acids. The V segment lost 6 bases and the J segment 2 bases; nucleotides outside the gene matches: 8. In nucleotides, the CDR3 is TGTGCCAGTAGCCGCCGGGACAGGGCCACCTACGAGCAGTACTTC. Its translation: CASSRRDRATYEQYF. Complete variable domain (other parts from reference TRBV19 and TRBJ2-7): DGGITQSPKYLFRKEGQNVTLSCEQNLNHDAMYWYRQDPGQGLRLIYYSQIVNDFQKGDIAEGYSVSREKKESFPLTVTSAQKNPTAFYLCASSRRDRATYEQYFGPGTRLTVT.

This chain uses TRBV7-9 with TRBJ1-5; D remains unclear. Germline CDR1 reads SEHNR; CDR2 reads FQNEAQ (reference sequence). This CDR3 contains 14 residues. Trimming took 5 bases from V and 3 from J, leaving 11 bases between them. The CDR3 loop reads CASSESTNNQPQHF. The CDR3 region has the DNA TGTGCCAGCAGCGAGTCAACCAACAATCAGCCCCAGCATTTT. The whole variable domain, remainder taken from reference TRBV7-9 and TRBJ1-5, is DTGVSQNPRHKITKRGQNVTFRCDPISEHNRLYWYRQTLGQGPEFLTYFQNEAQLEKSRLLSDRFSAERPKGSFSTLEIQRTEQGDSAMYLCASSESTNNQPQHFGDGTRLSIL.

The genes are TRBV19 and TRBJ1-2, with 8 bases matching TRBD1. This CDR3 comprises 14 residues. Germline-derived CDR1 and CDR2 are LNHDA and SQIVND (reference sequence). Trimming at V came to 4 bases and at J to 3 bases, leaving 4 bases not matched to a gene. The CDR3 DNA is TGTGCCAGTAGTACCCCGGGACAGGACTATGGCTACACCTTC. Protein product: CASSTPGQDYGYTF.

This clone has only a few counts. V is TRBV25-1 and J is TRBJ1-1; D is uncertain. This CDR3 region has 15 residues. Germline CDR1 is MGHDK and CDR2 is SYGVNS. Trimming cost V 5 bases and J 0 bases, with 13 bases left between them. The chain's CDR3 is CASSYPGGMNTEAFF. CDR3 nucleotides: TGTGCCAGCAGTTACCCAGGAGGCATGAACACTGAAGCTTTCTTT.

J is TRBJ2-2 and V is TRBV5-4, with D hard to call. Germline CDR1 and CDR2: SGHNT and YYREEE (reference sequence). Trimming pared 6 bases from V and 1 base from J, leaving 7 bases between. This CDR3 comprises 13 residues. The CDR3 protein is CASNSGNTGELFF. The CDR3 nucleotides are TGTGCCAGCAATTCGGGGAACACCGGGGAGCTGTTTTTT.

The V and J genes are TRBV5-1 and TRBJ1-3, with 11 bases matching TRBD1. The CDR3 extends over 16 amino acids. V shed 4 bases, J shed 2 bases, and the junction held 5 bases outside the gene matches. Looked up from germline, CDR1 is SGHRS and CDR2 is YFSETQ. The CDR3 loop reads CASSPRTGGPGNTIYF. The DNA for the CDR3 is TGCGCCAGCAGCCCCCGGACAGGGGGCCCTGGAAACACCATATATTTT.